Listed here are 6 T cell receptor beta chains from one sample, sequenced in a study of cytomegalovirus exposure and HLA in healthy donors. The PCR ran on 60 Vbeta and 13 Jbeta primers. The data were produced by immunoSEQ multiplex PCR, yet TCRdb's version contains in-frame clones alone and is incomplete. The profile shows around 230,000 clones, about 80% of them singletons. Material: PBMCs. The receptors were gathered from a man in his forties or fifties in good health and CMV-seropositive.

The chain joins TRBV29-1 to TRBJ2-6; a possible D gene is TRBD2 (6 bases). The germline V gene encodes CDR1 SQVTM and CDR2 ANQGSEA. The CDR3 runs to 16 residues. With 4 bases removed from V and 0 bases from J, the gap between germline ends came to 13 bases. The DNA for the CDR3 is TGCAGCGTTGCGGGCGGGACCCTCTCTGGGGCCAACGTCCTGACTTTC. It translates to CSVAGGTLSGANVLTF.

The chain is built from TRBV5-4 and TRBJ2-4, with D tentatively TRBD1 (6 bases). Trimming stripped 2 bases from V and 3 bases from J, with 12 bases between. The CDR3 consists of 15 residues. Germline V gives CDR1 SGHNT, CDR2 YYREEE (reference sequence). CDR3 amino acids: CASSLGLGGKNIQYF. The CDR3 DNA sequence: TGTGCCAGCAGCTTAGGGCTAGGGGGCAAAAACATTCAGTACTTC.

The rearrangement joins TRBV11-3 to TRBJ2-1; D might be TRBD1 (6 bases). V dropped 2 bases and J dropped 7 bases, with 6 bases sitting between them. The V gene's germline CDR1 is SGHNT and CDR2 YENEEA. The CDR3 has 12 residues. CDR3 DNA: TGTGCCAGCAGCTTAACAGGGAATGAGCAGTTCTTC. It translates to CASSLTGNEQFF.

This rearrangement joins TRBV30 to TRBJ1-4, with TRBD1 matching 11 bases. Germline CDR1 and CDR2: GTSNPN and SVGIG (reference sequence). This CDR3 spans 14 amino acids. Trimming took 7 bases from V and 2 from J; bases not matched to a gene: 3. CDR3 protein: CALGQGGTNEKLFF. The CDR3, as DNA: TGTGCCTTGGGACAGGGGGGCACTAATGAAAAACTGTTTTTT.

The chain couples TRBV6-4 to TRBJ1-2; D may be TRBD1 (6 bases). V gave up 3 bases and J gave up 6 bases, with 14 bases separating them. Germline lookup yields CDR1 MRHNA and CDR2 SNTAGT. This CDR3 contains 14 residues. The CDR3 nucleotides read TGTGCCAGCAGTGAAGAAATGGGGGCAAATGGCTACACCTTC. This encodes CASSEEMGANGYTF.

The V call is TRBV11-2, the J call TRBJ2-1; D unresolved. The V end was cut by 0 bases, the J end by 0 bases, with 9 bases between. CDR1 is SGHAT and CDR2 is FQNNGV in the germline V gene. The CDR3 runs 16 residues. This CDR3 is CASSLEAGLSYNEQFF. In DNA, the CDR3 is TGTGCCAGCAGCTTAGAGGCAGGCCTCTCCTACAATGAGCAGTTCTTC.